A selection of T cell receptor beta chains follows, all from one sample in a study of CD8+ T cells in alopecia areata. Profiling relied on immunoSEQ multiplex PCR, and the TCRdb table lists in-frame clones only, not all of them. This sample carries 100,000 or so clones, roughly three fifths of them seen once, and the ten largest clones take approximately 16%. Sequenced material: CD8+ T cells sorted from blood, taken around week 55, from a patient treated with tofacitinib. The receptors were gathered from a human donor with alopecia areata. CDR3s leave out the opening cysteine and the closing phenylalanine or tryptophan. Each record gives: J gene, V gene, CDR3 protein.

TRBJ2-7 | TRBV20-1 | SAPLADEQY
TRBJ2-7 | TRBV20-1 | SAPLQGEQY
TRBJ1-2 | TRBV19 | ASSTLGQGRGYT
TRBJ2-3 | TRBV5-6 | ASSFSREGNTDTQY
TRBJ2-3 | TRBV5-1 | ASSLETGGDTQY
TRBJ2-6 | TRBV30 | AMDTHSGANVLT
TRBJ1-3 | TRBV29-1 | SVDTSGNTIY
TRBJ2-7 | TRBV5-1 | ASSSDGGSEQY
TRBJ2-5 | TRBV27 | ASSPGTAETQY
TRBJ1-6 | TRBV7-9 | ASSQLQGGNSPLH
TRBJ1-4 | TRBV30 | AWSLPSEKLF
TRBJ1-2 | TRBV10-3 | AISESPTVGGNYGYT
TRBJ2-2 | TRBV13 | ASTASIGELF
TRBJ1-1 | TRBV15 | ATSRDPDDDAF
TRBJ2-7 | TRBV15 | ATGVGGYEQY
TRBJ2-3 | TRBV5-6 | ASSPTGTGGNTQY
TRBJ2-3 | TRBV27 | ASSLLGTVGTDTQY
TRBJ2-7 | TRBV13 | ASSSRGRRLDEQY
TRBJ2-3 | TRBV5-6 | ASSRGLAGSDTQY
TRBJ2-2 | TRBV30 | AWTAGGNTGELF
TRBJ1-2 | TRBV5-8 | ASSFGEGADYGYT
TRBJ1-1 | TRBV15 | ATSGPMDTEAF
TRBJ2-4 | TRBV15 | ATGGVGAKNIQY
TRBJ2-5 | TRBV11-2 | ASRRGRVGETQY
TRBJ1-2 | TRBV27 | ASSRRETLRYGYT
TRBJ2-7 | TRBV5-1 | ASSLSGGVSYEQY
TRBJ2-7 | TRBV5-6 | ASSPGLATGSYEQY
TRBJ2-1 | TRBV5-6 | ASSPSGTGAYNEQF
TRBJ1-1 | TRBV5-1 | ASSLYEGTTEAF
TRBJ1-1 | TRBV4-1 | ASSQDWAVEAF
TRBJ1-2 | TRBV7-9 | ASSPAPQREYGYT
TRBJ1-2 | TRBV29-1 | SVEETGSYGYT
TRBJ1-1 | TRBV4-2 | ASSPLTLAQQFQNTEAF
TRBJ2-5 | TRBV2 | ASNQGHKETQY
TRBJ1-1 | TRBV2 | ASSEGQVPTEAF
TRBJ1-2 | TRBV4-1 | ASSKKGGSGYT